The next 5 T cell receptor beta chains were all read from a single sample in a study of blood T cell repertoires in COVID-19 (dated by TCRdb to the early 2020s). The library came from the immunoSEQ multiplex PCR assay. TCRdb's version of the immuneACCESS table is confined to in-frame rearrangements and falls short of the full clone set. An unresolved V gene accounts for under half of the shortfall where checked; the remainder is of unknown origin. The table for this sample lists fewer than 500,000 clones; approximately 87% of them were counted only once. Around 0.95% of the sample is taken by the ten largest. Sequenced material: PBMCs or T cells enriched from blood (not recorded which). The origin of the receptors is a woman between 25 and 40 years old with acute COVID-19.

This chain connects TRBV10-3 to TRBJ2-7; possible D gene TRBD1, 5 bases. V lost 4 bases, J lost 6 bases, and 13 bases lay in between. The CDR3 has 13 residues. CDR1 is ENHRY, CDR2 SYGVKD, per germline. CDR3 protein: CAISGIEGVEQYF. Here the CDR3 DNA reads TGTGCCATCAGTGGAATAGAAGGGGTCGAGCAGTACTTC.

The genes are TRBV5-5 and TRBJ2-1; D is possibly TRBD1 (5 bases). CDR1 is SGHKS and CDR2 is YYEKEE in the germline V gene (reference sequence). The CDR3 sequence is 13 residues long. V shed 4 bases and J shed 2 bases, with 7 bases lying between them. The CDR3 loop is CASSRGTYNEQFF. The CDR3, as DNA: TGTGCCAGCAGCAGGGGAACCTACAATGAGCAGTTCTTC.

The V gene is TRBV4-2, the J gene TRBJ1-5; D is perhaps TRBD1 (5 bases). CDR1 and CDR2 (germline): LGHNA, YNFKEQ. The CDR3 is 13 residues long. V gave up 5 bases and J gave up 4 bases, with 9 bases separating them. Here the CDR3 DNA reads TGTGCCAGCAGCGGGACTTTAAATCAGCCCCAGCATTTT. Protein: CASSGTLNQPQHF.

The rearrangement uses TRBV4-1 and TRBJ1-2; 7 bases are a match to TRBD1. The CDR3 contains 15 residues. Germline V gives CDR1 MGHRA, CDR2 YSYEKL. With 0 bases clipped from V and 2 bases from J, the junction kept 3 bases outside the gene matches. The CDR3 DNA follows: TGCGCCAGCAGCCAAGAACAGGGGACAAACTATGGCTACACCTTC. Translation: CASSQEQGTNYGYTF.

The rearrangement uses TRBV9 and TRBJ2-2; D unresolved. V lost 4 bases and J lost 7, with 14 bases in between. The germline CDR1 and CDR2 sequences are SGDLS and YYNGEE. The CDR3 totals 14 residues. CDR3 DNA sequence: TGTGCCAGCAGCCGTCTCGGTGATTTCGGGGAGCTGTTTTTT. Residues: CASSRLGDFGELFF.